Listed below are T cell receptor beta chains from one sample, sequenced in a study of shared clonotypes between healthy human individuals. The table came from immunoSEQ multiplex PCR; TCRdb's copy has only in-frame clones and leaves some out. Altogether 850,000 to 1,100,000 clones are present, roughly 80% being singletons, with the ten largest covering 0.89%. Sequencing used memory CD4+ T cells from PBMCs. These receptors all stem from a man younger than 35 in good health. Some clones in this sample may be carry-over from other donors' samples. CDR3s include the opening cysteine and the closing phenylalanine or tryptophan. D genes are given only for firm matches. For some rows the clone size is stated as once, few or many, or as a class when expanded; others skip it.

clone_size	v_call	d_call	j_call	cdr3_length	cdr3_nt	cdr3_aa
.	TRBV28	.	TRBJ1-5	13	TGTGCCGGGGGCAGGGTGACCAATCAGCCCCAGCATTTT	CAGGRVTNQPQHF
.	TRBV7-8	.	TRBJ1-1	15	TGTGCCAGCAGCTTACGAGTTCGGGAAAACCCGGAAGCTTTCTTT	CASSLRVRENPEAFF
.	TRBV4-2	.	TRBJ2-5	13	TGTGCCAGCAGCCAAGAACGGCGGGAGACCCAGTACTTC	CASSQERRETQYF
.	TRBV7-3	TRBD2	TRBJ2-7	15	TGTGCCAGCAGCCTTGGACTAGCGGGACCATACGAGCAGTACTTC	CASSLGLAGPYEQYF
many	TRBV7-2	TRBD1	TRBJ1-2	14	TGTGCCAGCAGCCCCGGGACAGGTGCTTATGGCTACACCTTC	CASSPGTGAYGYTF
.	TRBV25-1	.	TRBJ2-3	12	TGTGCCAGCCATGGGGCCGCAGATACGCAGTATTTT	CASHGAADTQYF
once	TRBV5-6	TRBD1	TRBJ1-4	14	TGTGCCAGCAGCCTGGGGGACAGGAGAGAAAAACTGTTTTTT	CASSLGDRREKLFF
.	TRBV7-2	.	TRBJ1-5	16	TGTGCCAGCAGCTTAGGGTCTGCGGGGGCGGGTCAGCCCCAGCATTTT	CASSLGSAGAGQPQHF
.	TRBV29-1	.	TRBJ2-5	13	TGCAGCGTTGATAGGCTAGCAGGGGAGACCCAGTACTTC	CSVDRLAGETQYF
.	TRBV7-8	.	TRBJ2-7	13	TGTGCCAGCAGCTTGTTACGTTCTTACGAGCAGTACTTC	CASSLLRSYEQYF
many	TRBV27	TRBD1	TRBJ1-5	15	TGTGCCAGCAGTTTAGTGGCAGGGGGCGCTCAGCCCCAGCATTTT	CASSLVAGGAQPQHF
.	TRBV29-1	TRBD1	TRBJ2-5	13	TGCAGCGCAGAGGGACAGTACCAAGAGACCCAGTACTTC	CSAEGQYQETQYF
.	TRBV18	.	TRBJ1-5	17	TGTGCCAGCTCTCTCTCCGGACAGTTTGGGGGCAATCAGCCCCAGCATTTT	CASSLSGQFGGNQPQHF
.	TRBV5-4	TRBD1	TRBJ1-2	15	TGTGCCAGCAGCTTGGCGGGACAGTTAAGCCATGGCTACACCTTC	CASSLAGQLSHGYTF
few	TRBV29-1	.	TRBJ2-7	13	TGCAGCGTTATAAGGCAGGATGGGCGGGAGCAGTACTTC	CSVIRQDGREQYF
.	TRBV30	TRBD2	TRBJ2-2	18	TGTGCCTGGAGTACCCGGACTAGCGGGACCGTCACCACCGGGGAGCTGTTTTTT	CAWSTRTSGTVTTGELFF
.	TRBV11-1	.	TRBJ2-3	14	TGTGCCAGCAGCTTAGGGGACCGAGTAGATACGCAGTATTTT	CASSLGDRVDTQYF
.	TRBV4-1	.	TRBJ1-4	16	TGCGCCAGCAGCCGGCAGGGGCGGAGTGGTAATGAAAAACTGTTTTTT	CASSRQGRSGNEKLFF
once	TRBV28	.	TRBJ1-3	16	TGTGCCAGCAGACTCGGGACGGAGATGTCTGGAAACACCATATATTTT	CASRLGTEMSGNTIYF
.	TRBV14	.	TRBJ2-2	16	TGTGCCAGCAGCCGTTGGCTGGGGGCGGACACCGGGGAGCTGTTTTTT	CASSRWLGADTGELFF
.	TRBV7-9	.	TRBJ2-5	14	TGTGCCAGCAGCTTAATGAGGGTACAAGAGACCCAGTACTTC	CASSLMRVQETQYF
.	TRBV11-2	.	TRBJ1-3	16	TGTGCCAGCAGCTCCCCTTCAGGCGGGAATGGAAACACCATATATTTT	CASSSPSGGNGNTIYF
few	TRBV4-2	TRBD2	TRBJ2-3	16	TGTGCCAGCAGCCAAGATATGGCGGGAGAGTCAGATACGCAGTATTTT	CASSQDMAGESDTQYF
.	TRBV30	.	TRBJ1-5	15	TGTGCCTGGAGTCGGGACGGCTATAGCAATCAGCCCCAGCATTTT	CAWSRDGYSNQPQHF
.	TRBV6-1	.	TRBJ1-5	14	TGTGCCAGCAGTGAAAGGGCGGGTAATCAGCCCCAGCATTTT	CASSERAGNQPQHF
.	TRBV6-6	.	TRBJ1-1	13	TGTGCCAGCAGTACCCTAGGTTCCACTGAAGCTTTCTTT	CASSTLGSTEAFF
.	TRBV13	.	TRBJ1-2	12	TGTGCCAGCAGCTTAACCGGGACGGCCTTCTCCTTC	CASSLTGTAFSF
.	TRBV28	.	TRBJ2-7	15	TGTGCCAGCAGTTTAAACATGGTCAGGTCCCACGAGCAGTACTTC	CASSLNMVRSHEQYF
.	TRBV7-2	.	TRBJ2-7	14	TGTGCCAGCAGCCCCACTAGCCCTCCCTACGAGCAGTACTTC	CASSPTSPPYEQYF
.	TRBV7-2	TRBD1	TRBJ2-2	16	TGTGCCAGCAGCTTAGGGGACAGGGGGAACACCGGGGAGCTGTTTTTT	CASSLGDRGNTGELFF
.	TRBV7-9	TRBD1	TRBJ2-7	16	TGTGCCAGCAGCTTAGCTGGGGACAGGGGGGCCTACGAGCAGTACTTC	CASSLAGDRGAYEQYF
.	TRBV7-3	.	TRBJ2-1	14	TGTGCCAGCAGTCTTGATAGCTCCTACAATGAGCAGTTCTTC	CASSLDSSYNEQFF
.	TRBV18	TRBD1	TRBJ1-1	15	TGTGCCAGCTCACCGGGACAGTACAGGAACACTGAAGCTTTCTTT	CASSPGQYRNTEAFF
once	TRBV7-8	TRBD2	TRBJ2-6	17	TGTGCCAGCAGCTTTCTAGCGGCAAGCTCTGGGGCCAACGTCCTGACTTTC	CASSFLAASSGANVLTF
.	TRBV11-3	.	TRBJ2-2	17	TGTGCCAGCAGCTTAGATGGGGAAAACCGAGGCACCGGGGAGCTGTTTTTT	CASSLDGENRGTGELFF
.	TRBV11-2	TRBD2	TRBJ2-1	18	TGTGCCAGCAGCTTAGATCGTGTCGGGACTAGCGGTTACAATGAGCAGTTCTTC	CASSLDRVGTSGYNEQFF
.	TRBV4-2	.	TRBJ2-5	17	TGTGCCAGCAGCCAAGTTGGGAGGCGCCTTGGGAGGGAGACCCAGTACTTC	CASSQVGRRLGRETQYF
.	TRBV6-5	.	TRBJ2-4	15	TGTGCCAGCAGTCCTCCCGGACAGGCCAAAAACATTCAGTACTTC	CASSPPGQAKNIQYF
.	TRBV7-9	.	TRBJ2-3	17	TGTGCCAGCAGCTCCCTGACCTGGGTAATTTCCACAGATACGCAGTATTTT	CASSSLTWVISTDTQYF
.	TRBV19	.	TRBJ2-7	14	TGTGCCAGTAGTATGCGAGGCCGGGGCTACGAGCAGTACTTC	CASSMRGRGYEQYF
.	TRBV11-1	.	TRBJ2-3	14	TGTGCCAGCAGCTTAGGGGGTACCACAGATACGCAGTATTTT	CASSLGGTTDTQYF
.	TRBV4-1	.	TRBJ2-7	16	TGCGCCAGCAGCCAGCCCCGGAGCGGGCTATCCTACGAGCAGTACTTC	CASSQPRSGLSYEQYF
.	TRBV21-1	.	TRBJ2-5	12	TGTGCCAGACAGGGGTGCCAAGAGACCCAGTACTTC	CARQGCQETQYF
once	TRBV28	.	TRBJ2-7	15	TGTGCCAGCAGTTTACAGGGAACGAGGTCCTACGAGCAGTACTTC	CASSLQGTRSYEQYF
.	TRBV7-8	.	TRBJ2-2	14	TGTGCCAGCAGCTTCTCCAGGGAGAGCGGGGAGCTGTTTTTT	CASSFSRESGELFF
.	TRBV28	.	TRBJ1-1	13	TGTGCCAGCAGCCCAGACTGGAACACTGAAGCTTTCTTT	CASSPDWNTEAFF
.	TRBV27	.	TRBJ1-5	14	TGTGCCAGCAGTTTAGGACAGCCGAATCAGCCCCAGCATTTT	CASSLGQPNQPQHF
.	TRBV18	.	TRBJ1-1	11	TGTGCCAGCTCACCGGACACTGAAGCTTTCTTT	CASSPDTEAFF
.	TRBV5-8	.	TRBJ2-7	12	TGTGCCAGTCGGCCCGGACGCCACGAGCAGTACTTC	CASRPGRHEQYF
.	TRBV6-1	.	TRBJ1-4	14	TGTGCCAGCAGTTGGGCGGGGCGGCTCGAAAAACTGTTTTTT	CASSWAGRLEKLFF
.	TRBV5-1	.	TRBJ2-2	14	TGCGCTACCTCCCAGGCCGTCCCCACCGGGGAGCTGTTTTTT	CATSQAVPTGELFF
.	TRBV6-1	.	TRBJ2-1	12	TGTATGAGCGGGACAATCTACAATGAGCAGTTCTTC	CMSGTIYNEQFF
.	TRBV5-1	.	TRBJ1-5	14	TGCGCCAGCAGCTTGACAGGAGGAGATCAGCCCCAGCATTTT	CASSLTGGDQPQHF
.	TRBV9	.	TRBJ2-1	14	TGTGCCAGCAGCCTTGCTGACACCTACAATGAGCAGTTCTTC	CASSLADTYNEQFF
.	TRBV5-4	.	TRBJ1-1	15	TGTGCCAGCAGCTTGACTGGACGGGAGAACACTGAAGCTTTCTTT	CASSLTGRENTEAFF
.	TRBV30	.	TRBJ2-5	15	TGTGCCTGGAGTCCCCTGATCACCTTGACGTCTCCACAGTACTTC	CAWSPLITLTSPQYF
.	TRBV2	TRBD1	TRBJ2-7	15	TGTGCCAGCAGGGCCCGGGACAGGGCCGGGTACGAGCAGTACTTC	CASRARDRAGYEQYF
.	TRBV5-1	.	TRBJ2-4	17	.	CASSSLQRGLAKNIQYF
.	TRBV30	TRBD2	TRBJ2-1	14	TGTGCCTGGAGGAGCGGGAGCTCCTACAATGAGCAGTTCTTC	CAWRSGSSYNEQFF